A single sample gave rise to the 21 T cell receptor beta chains below, sequenced in a study of T cells in localized non-small cell lung cancer. Assay used: immunoSEQ multiplex PCR; TCRdb lists only in-frame clones, some missing. The table has tens of thousands of clones, roughly 89% seen once. Sequencing used peripheral blood, obtained before any cancer treatment. These receptors were taken from an older male donor with stage III squamous cell lung carcinoma.

The rearrangement links TRBV5-6 to TRBJ2-3; 8 positions match TRBD2. CDR3 length: 14 amino acids. J was trimmed by 7 bases and V by 0 bases; bases with no gene match: 4. Germline CDR1 is SGHDT and CDR2 is YYEEEE. The CDR3 nucleotides read TGTGCCAGCAGCTTGGAGCGGGGGTTGAATACGCAGTATTTT. Translated: CASSLERGLNTQYF.

The rearrangement uses TRBV27 and TRBJ2-1; the D gene is possibly TRBD2 (6 bases). The CDR3 runs 14 residues. The germline V gene has CDR1 MNHEY and CDR2 SMNVEV (reference sequence). V was shortened by 8 bases and J by 0 bases, with 11 bases between the two germline ends. As DNA, the CDR3 is TGTGCCAGCGGGGGAGGAAGCTCCTACAATGAGCAGTTCTTC. Translating gives CASGGGSSYNEQFF.

The gene calls are TRBV9 and TRBJ2-1; 7 bases are shared with TRBD2. CDR1 and CDR2 from the germline V gene are SGDLS and YYNGEE. The CDR3 contains 15 residues. The ends lost 0 bases at V and 8 bases at J; junction bases unmatched: 8. The CDR3 region has the DNA TGTGCCAGCAGCGTAGTTCGCGGGAGAATTGATGAGCAGTTCTTC. The encoded protein is CASSVVRGRIDEQFF.

The rearrangement joins TRBV29-1 to TRBJ1-4; TRBD1 matches 7 bases. CDR1 SQVTM and CDR2 ANQGSEA come from the germline V gene. The CDR3 is made up of 12 amino acids. J lost 8 bases, V lost 4 bases, and 4 bases had no gene match. CDR3 in DNA: TGCAGCGTTGGACAGGGAAGAGAAAAACTGTTTTTT. It is translated as CSVGQGREKLFF.

The chain couples TRBV20-1 to TRBJ1-1; D call uncertain. Germline V lookup: CDR1 DFQATT, CDR2 SNEGSKA (reference sequence). V dropped 7 bases and J dropped 6 bases, with 6 bases sitting between them. This CDR3 is built from 9 residues. The CDR3 DNA sequence: TGCAGTGTTTACGCTGAAGCTTTCTTT. Amino acid sequence: CSVYAEAFF.

This rearrangement joins TRBV9 to TRBJ2-2; D is uncertain. Germline values: CDR1 SGDLS, CDR2 YYNGEE. V lost 4 bases, J lost 4 bases, and 11 bases lay in between. CDR3 length equals 14 residues. CDR3 amino acids: CASSLAAATGELFF. In DNA, the CDR3 is TGTGCCAGCAGCCTCGCCGCTGCCACCGGGGAGCTGTTTTTT.

The CDR3 nucleotides read TGTGCCAGCAGCGTAGCCAGCAACTATGGCTACACCTTC. Its protein product is CASSVASNYGYTF. The chain joins TRBV9 to TRBJ1-2, with D uncertain. Germline V gene data show CDR1 as SGDLS and CDR2 as YYNGEE. The CDR3 sequence is 13 residues long. V lost 0 bases to trimming and J lost 2 bases, with 5 bases between them.

This clone was counted a single time. The CDR3 region has the DNA TGTGCCTGGATCGGGCGGGGGGAGCAGTTCTTC. This encodes CAWIGRGEQFF. This chain joins TRBV30 and TRBJ2-1; 7 bases agree with TRBD2. There are 11 residues in the CDR3. Germline V CDR1 and CDR2: GTSNPN, SVGIG (reference sequence). Unmatched junction bases numbered 4, after V lost 4 bases and J lost 10 bases. Based on the CDR3 plus reference TRBV30 and TRBJ2-1, the full variable domain is SQTIHQWPATLVQPVGSPLSLECTVEGTSNPNLYWYRQAAGRGLQLLFYSVGIGQISSEVPQNLSASRPQDRQFILSSKKLLLSDSGFYLCAWIGRGEQFFGPGTRLTVL.

The chain has TRBV19 and TRBJ1-5, with a weak D call TRBD1 (6 bases). The germline V gene encodes CDR1 LNHDA and CDR2 SQIVND (reference sequence). With 10 bases removed from V and 2 bases from J, the gap between germline ends came to 24 bases. The CDR3 is made up of 17 amino acids. Written as DNA, the CDR3 is TGTGCCACCCATACTACGGGACAAAGGGGTGGCAATCAGCCCCAGCATTTT. Encoded protein: CATHTTGQRGGNQPQHF. The complete variable domain, with remaining parts taken from reference TRBV19 and TRBJ1-5, reads DGGITQSPKYLFRKEGQNVTLSCEQNLNHDAMYWYRQDPGQGLRLIYYSQIVNDFQKGDIAEGYSVSREKKESFPLTVTSAQKNPTAFYLCATHTTGQRGGNQPQHFGDGTRLSIL.

The chain links TRBV7-8 to TRBJ2-7, with a tentative D call TRBD2 (7 bases). Germline CDR1 is SGHVS and CDR2 is FQNEAQ. V shed 0 bases and J shed 3 bases, with 12 bases lying between them. The CDR3 extends over 15 amino acids. The CDR3 reads CASSLAGGPYYEQYF. The CDR3 bases are TGTGCCAGCAGCTTAGCGGGGGGGCCTTACTACGAGCAGTACTTC.

J is TRBJ2-1 and V is TRBV12-2. TRBV12-2 is a recognized pseudogene. The CDR3 spans 14 residues. This CDR3 is CASRSIGGDNEQFF. The DNA of the CDR3 is TGTGCAAGTCGATCGATTGGGGGTGACAATGAGCAGTTCTTC.

The table lists this clone with a few counts. The chain recombines TRBV7-2 with TRBJ1-1, with D tentatively TRBD1 (5 bases). The CDR3 spans 14 residues. V was pared by 8 bases and J by 3 bases, with 16 bases between. Germline V gives CDR1 SGHTA, CDR2 FQGNSA. CDR3 amino acids: CASGNQGGDTEAFF. The CDR3 DNA reads TGTGCCAGCGGAAATCAGGGAGGGGACACTGAAGCTTTCTTT.

V usage is TRBV7-6 and J usage is TRBJ2-3; the D is unclear. This CDR3 is built from 14 residues. With 0 bases removed from V and 3 bases from J, the gap between germline ends came to 7 bases. Germline lookup yields CDR1 SGHVS and CDR2 FNYEAQ. The CDR3 sequence: CASSLAPQTDTQYF. The CDR3 nucleotides read TGTGCCAGCAGCTTAGCCCCTCAGACAGATACGCAGTATTTT.

The V call is TRBV3-1 (or the pseudogene TRBV3-2), the J call TRBJ2-7, with D uncertain. The germline CDR1 and CDR2 sequences are LGHDT and YNNKEL (reference sequence). The V and J ends lost 8 bases and 4 bases respectively, with 3 bases between them. CDR3 size: 9 residues. CDR3 loop: CASWYEQYF. CDR3 DNA: TGTGCCAGCTGGTACGAGCAGTACTTC.

The genes are TRBV5-4 and TRBJ1-3; D is possibly TRBD1 (6 bases). V lost 4 bases, J lost 0 bases, and 11 bases lay in between. The CDR3 covers 15 residues. Germline V gene lookup returns CDR1 SGHNT and CDR2 YYREEE (reference sequence). CDR3 amino acids: CASSQDSLSGNTIYF. CDR3 bases: TGTGCCAGCAGCCAGGACAGCCTCTCTGGAAACACCATATATTTT.

The chain recombines TRBV9 with TRBJ2-7; 7 bases are shared with TRBD1. With V trimmed by 3 bases and J by 3 bases, 9 bases remained unmatched. This CDR3 has 15 amino acids. Germline values: CDR1 SGDLS, CDR2 YYNGEE. In DNA, the CDR3 is TGTGCCAGCAGCGGAGGGGGCGGCCCTCTCTACGAGCAGTACTTC. This gives the protein CASSGGGGPLYEQYF.

In this sample, this clone turned up once. The DNA for the CDR3 is TGTGCCAGTACTTATGATCGAGGGCTACTGTTTTTT. Translated: CASTYDRGLLFF. This chain links TRBV19 with TRBJ1-4; D is ambiguous. CDR3 length: 12 amino acids. The germline gives CDR1 LNHDA, CDR2 SQIVND (reference sequence). The V and J ends lost 7 bases and 13 bases respectively, with 16 bases between them.

The rearrangement links TRBV1 to TRBJ1-5. TRBV1 is classified as a pseudogene. The CDR3 covers 15 residues. This CDR3 reads CTSSHRKRGNQPQHF. CDR3 coding DNA: TGCACCAGCAGCCATCGAAAGAGAGGCAATCAGCCCCAGCATTTT.

The chain carries TRBV7-9 and TRBJ2-1; 12 bases are a match to TRBD1. The CDR3 loop spans 18 amino acids. Germline V CDR1 and CDR2: SEHNR, FQNEAQ (reference sequence). J gave up 7 bases and V 5 bases, and 15 bases lay outside the gene matches. DNA of the CDR3: TGTGCCAGCAGCCGGGACAGGGGGCACTCACTTCCACATAATGAGCAGTTCTTC. Its protein product is CASSRDRGHSLPHNEQFF.

This chain connects TRBV28 to TRBJ2-2; no reliable D call. CDR3 length: 13 amino acids. Trimming cost V 5 bases and J 7 bases, with 11 bases left between them. Germline V gene lookup returns CDR1 MDHEN and CDR2 SYDVKM. CDR3: CASSVPPFGELFF. The CDR3 coding sequence is TGTGCCAGCAGTGTCCCCCCGTTCGGGGAGCTGTTTTTT.

This clone was seen only a few times. The chain recombines TRBV7-9 with TRBJ1-2, with 7 bases aligning to TRBD1. The CDR3 length is 12 residues. CDR1 is SEHNR and CDR2 is FQNEAQ in the germline V gene (reference sequence). V shed 5 bases, J shed 14 bases, and the junction held 11 bases outside the gene matches. The CDR3: CASSRETGTRTF. DNA of the CDR3: TGTGCCAGCAGCCGCGAGACAGGGACCAGGACCTTC.